This entry lists 5 T cell receptor beta chains sequenced from one sample in a study of shared clonotypes between healthy human individuals (dated by TCRdb to 2020 to 2021). Library preparation was by the immunoSEQ multiplex PCR assay. In its TCRdb copy, this immuneACCESS table keeps in-frame sequences only and misses some clones. Where compared with another copy, unresolved V genes explain less than half of these, and the others have no known cause. The sample contains hundreds of thousands of clones, about 76% of them found a single time. Around 13% of the sample lies in the top ten. Sequencing was carried out using PBMCs. Every receptor here comes from a woman in her thirties or forties in good health. Some clones in this sample may be carry-over from other donors' samples.

In nucleotides, the CDR3 is TGTGCCAGCAGCCAAGCGTGGCTCTCGGCCGGCAATGAGCAGTTCTTC. Amino acids: CASSQAWLSAGNEQFF. V gene TRBV4-2 combines with J gene TRBJ2-1; D gene ambiguous. The V end lost 1 base, the J end lost 6 bases, and 16 bases lay between the germline ends. CDR3 size: 16 residues. Germline CDR1 LGHNA, CDR2 YNFKEQ.

The rearrangement joins TRBV27 to TRBJ1-1; TRBD1 matches 7 bases. The V gene end was trimmed by 6 bases and the J gene end by 4 bases; junction bases not matched to a gene: 11. This CDR3 comprises 15 residues. Germline CDR1 reads MNHEY; CDR2 reads SMNVEV (reference sequence). CDR3 bases: TGTGCCAGCAGCTCCCCCGTAGACAGGGCCACTGAAGCTTTCTTT. It yields the protein CASSSPVDRATEAFF.

This clone was detected only a few times. This chain uses TRBV5-1 with TRBJ2-5; 11 nucleotides line up with TRBD2. Unmatched junction bases numbered 6, after V lost 4 bases and J lost 4 bases. CDR1 SGHRS and CDR2 YFSETQ come from the germline V gene. The CDR3 is 15 amino acids. The DNA of the CDR3 is TGCGCCAGCAGCCCAGAACTAGCGGGAGTAGAGACCCAGTACTTC. Translating it yields CASSPELAGVETQYF.

In its sample, this clone was seen once. The CDR3 nucleotides are TGTGCCAGCAGCTTAGCTTTTCAAGGGGTCGGAGGCTACACCTTC. As protein: CASSLAFQGVGGYTF. V and J are TRBV7-9 and TRBJ1-2; D is possibly TRBD1 (5 bases). V was clipped by 0 bases and J by 8 bases, with 16 bases between them. The V gene's germline CDR1 is SEHNR and CDR2 FQNEAQ (reference sequence). CDR3 length: 15 residues.

The chain combines TRBV7-9 with TRBJ1-1; 7 bases match TRBD1. The germline V gene has CDR1 SEHNR and CDR2 FQNEAQ (reference sequence). CDR3 length: 14 residues. V dropped 8 bases and J dropped 4; count of bases not matched to a gene: 10. This CDR3 is CASRGSGGGTEAFF. CDR3 DNA: TGTGCCAGCCGCGGTTCAGGGGGAGGCACTGAAGCTTTCTTT.